Listed below are T cell receptor beta chains from one sample, sequenced in a study of CD8 T cells in ankylosing spondylitis. One entry per CDR3 protein results from TCRdb running MiXCR on the 5' RACE reads. The table has roughly 180,000 distinct CDR3 sequences, 9.8% seen once. Sequencing input: blood, either unsorted or a sorted T cell fraction (not recorded which). The receptor set was obtained from a female donor with ankylosing spondylitis or in good health (not recorded which). Each CDR3 is given with its conserved first and last residue. The order of the fields is D gene, V gene, CDR3 protein. D genes are given only for firm matches.

TRBD2	TRBV27	CATGRTSSYEQYF
-	TRBV15	CATSRDRDAYNEQFF
-	TRBV12-3/TRBV12-4	CASRASGTQYF
-	TRBV28	CASSQGRQRTEAFF
TRBD1	TRBV20-1	CSATHRGSYNEQFF
TRBD2	TRBV28	CASSLWLAGSGVEQFF
TRBD1	TRBV4-3	CASSQDDGRGPGELFF
TRBD2	TRBV25-1	CASSEGKGLASSYNEQFF
TRBD2	TRBV2	CASREGLAVYNEQFF
-	TRBV6-2/TRBV6-3	CASNLNDEQFF
-	TRBV15	CATSRDRASPNEQFF
TRBD1	TRBV27	CASSWGGQGAVTEAFF
-	TRBV11-2	CASSPPREFHTQYF
-	TRBV14	CASSQVSKYNEQFF
-	TRBV20-1	CSARYRNTEAFF
-	TRBV30	CAWKSVPNTEAFF
-	TRBV14	CASSPTHNEQFF
-	TRBV6-5	CASSYSGATTGELFF
-	TRBV20-1	CSAEPGTTTYEQYF
TRBD2	TRBV9	CASSVPTSGPNTGELFF
-	TRBV6-1	CAGPCGAPLETSINEQFF
-	TRBV28	CASSSTDRTHGYTF
-	TRBV7-9	CASRDLKDEQFF
TRBD1	TRBV20-1	CSAGGQGALNEQFF
-	TRBV2	CASSEAKYNEQFF
-	TRBV29-1	CSVEPTDSYNEQFF
-	TRBV5-1	CASSLGRRESEGGTEAFF
-	TRBV7-9	CASSRGRGYTEAFF
TRBD1	TRBV27	CASSSTGQGYEQYF
-	TRBV12-5	CASGLVRGAYEQYF
-	TRBV5-1	CASSFEGVELGYTF
TRBD1	TRBV7-6	CASSLETGSNSPLHF
-	TRBV7-9	CASSQLGENTEAFF
-	TRBV20-1	CSARDNSVLEQFF
-	TRBV5-1	CASSFDWGRYEQYF
TRBD1	TRBV6-5	CASSPGGNGYTF
-	TRBV6-5	CASSYSASPYNEQFF
TRBD1	TRBV6-1	CASRVPGQGNNEQFF
TRBD2	TRBV15	CATSNHRLGEGNQFF
-	TRBV5-4	CASSLVQKETQYF
-	TRBV27	CASSLFDGELFF
-	TRBV7-2	CASSLVTGQSNEQFF
TRBD1	TRBV29-1	CSGGQGYEQYF
-	TRBV7-9	CASNSNSQGGFYEQYF
-	TRBV6-1	CASSELGGSYEQYF
-	TRBV30	CAWSVRGRIDEQYF